Each of the 21 T cell receptor beta chains below was sequenced from the same sample in a study of vaccination and CD4 T cells after COVID-19. Indicated treatment: roughly 10-day PBMC culture with coronavirus spike peptide pools or control peptides (ViraFEST assay). Antigens of these TCRs are unknown. The Oncomine TCR Beta short-read assay was applied to DNA of cultured CD4+ T cells. Each CDR3 protein is one row after TCRdb ran MiXCR on the PCR reads. The sample yields 13,000 or so distinct CDR3 sequences, 62% seen once. Source material: CD4+ T cells from blood, cultured in vitro. The receptor set was obtained from a human donor who had recovered from COVID-19.

The rearrangement joins TRBV10-3 to TRBJ2-5; D might be TRBD1 (5 bases). The V gene's germline CDR1 is ENHRY and CDR2 SYGVKD. V was pared by 6 bases and J by 4 bases, with 12 bases between. The CDR3 covers 13 residues. CDR3 sequence (DNA): TGTGCCATCAGAGGGGCAAGGGGAGAGACCCAGTACTTC. The encoded protein is CAIRGARGETQYF.

This clonotype was recorded a few times. V and J are TRBV20-1 and TRBJ1-2; tentatively, D is TRBD1 (5 bases). CDR3 size: 11 residues. The germline gives CDR1 DFQATT, CDR2 SNEGSKA (reference sequence). CDR3 DNA sequence: TGCAGCAGCCTGGGGGACTATGGCTACACCTTC. Encoded protein: CSSLGDYGYTF.

This clonotype was seen a few times. The chain carries TRBV19 and TRBJ1-5, with 8 bases identical to TRBD1. The germline CDR1 and CDR2 sequences are LNHDA and SQIVND (reference sequence). V was pared by 7 bases and J by 6 bases, with 14 bases of the junction left unmatched. CDR3 length: 16 residues. The DNA for the CDR3 is TGTGCCAGTACCAATACTCGGACAGGGAGTATTCAGCCCCAGCATTTT. It specifies CASTNTRTGSIQPQHF.

This sequence joins TRBV7-3 and TRBJ2-2; 9 bases fit TRBD2. The germline V gene encodes CDR1 SGHTA and CDR2 FQGTGA. Trimming took 5 bases from V and 4 from J; bases not matched to a gene: 11. The CDR3 is made up of 17 amino acids. CDR3 loop: CASSPTSSGILTGELFF. For the CDR3, the DNA is TGTGCCAGCAGCCCAACTTCTAGCGGGATCCTCACCGGGGAGCTGTTTTTT. Variable domain in full (rest from reference TRBV7-3 and TRBJ2-2): GAGVSQTPSNKVTEKGKYVELRCDPISGHTALYWYRQSLGQGPEFLIYFQGTGAADDSGLPNDRFFAVRPEGSVSTLKIQRTERGDSAVYLCASSPTSSGILTGELFFGEGSRLTVL.

The chain joins TRBV20-1 to TRBJ2-3; D is ambiguous. With 0 bases removed from V and 2 bases from J, the gap between germline ends came to 21 bases. This CDR3 spans 18 amino acids. CDR1 and CDR2 from the germline V gene are DFQATT and SNEGSKA (reference sequence). This chain's CDR3 is CSARDYRWVGTSTDTQYF. In nucleotides, the CDR3 is TGCAGTGCTAGAGATTATCGATGGGTCGGCACTTCCACAGATACGCAGTATTTT.

The CDR3 here is CASSRTDPYSGNTIYF. The CDR3, as DNA: TGTGCCAGCAGCCGTACAGACCCGTACTCTGGAAACACCATATATTTT. The chain combines TRBV2 with TRBJ1-3; D is ambiguous. Germline V gene data show CDR1 as SNHLY and CDR2 as FYNNEI. This CDR3 has 16 residues. V lost 6 bases and J lost 0, with 15 bases in between.

V is TRBV10-3 and J is TRBJ2-7, with D unclear. Germline values: CDR1 ENHRY, CDR2 SYGVKD. The CDR3 is 14 residues long. V was pared by 2 bases and J by 2 bases, with 10 bases between. CDR3 region: CAISELSLPYEQYF. The DNA for the CDR3 is TGTGCCATCAGTGAGCTATCCCTGCCCTACGAGCAGTACTTC.

This chain joins TRBV2 and TRBJ2-1; TRBD2 matches 14 bases. The V segment lost 9 bases and the J segment 8 bases; nucleotides outside the gene matches: 6. This CDR3 spans 14 amino acids. Looked up from germline, CDR1 is SNHLY and CDR2 is FYNNEI. The CDR3 region has the DNA TGTGCCAGTAGACTAGCGGGAGGGCCCCATGAGCAGTTCTTC. This translates into CASRLAGGPHEQFF.

This clonotype was seen a single time. The genes are TRBV6-1 and TRBJ1-3; D unclear. Trimming took off 3 bases at V and 9 bases at J, with 9 bases between the two ends. This CDR3 comprises 12 residues. Germline assignment: CDR1 MNHNS and CDR2 SASEGT. DNA for the CDR3: TGTGCCAGCAGTGATTGGAGGAGCACCATATATTTT. It encodes CASSDWRSTIYF.

The chain combines TRBV20-1 with TRBJ2-7, with TRBD2 matching 9 bases. Losses at the gene ends were 2 bases for V and 7 bases for J; bases not matched to a gene: 6. Germline CDR1 and CDR2: DFQATT and SNEGSKA (reference sequence). The length of the CDR3 is 13 residues. CDR3 coding DNA: TGCAGTGCTAGAAACAGCGGGAGGAGGGAGCAGTACTTC. This encodes CSARNSGRREQYF.

This chain joins TRBV20-1 and TRBJ2-1, with 9 bases fitting TRBD2. The J segment lost 6 bases and the V segment lost 6 bases, leaving 12 bases of the junction unmatched. In germline, CDR1 is DFQATT, CDR2 SNEGSKA (reference sequence). The CDR3 spans 15 residues. The CDR3 sequence: CSAALRGLASNEQFF. The CDR3 coding sequence is TGCAGTGCCGCCTTAAGGGGACTAGCCTCCAATGAGCAGTTCTTC.

The table lists this clonotype with a few counts. The gene calls are TRBV20-1 and TRBJ2-2, with 7 bases fitting TRBD1. There are 13 residues in the CDR3. V was pared by 7 bases and J by 6 bases, with 8 bases of the junction left unmatched. Germline V gives CDR1 DFQATT, CDR2 SNEGSKA (reference sequence). The CDR3 region has the DNA TGCAGTGGCGACAGGGTGGTGCCCGGGGAGCTGTTTTTT. Protein: CSGDRVVPGELFF.

The chain combines TRBV10-3 with TRBJ1-5, with no clear D. Germline CDR1 ENHRY, CDR2 SYGVKD. The CDR3 covers 20 residues. V shed 0 bases and J shed 0 bases, with 21 bases lying between them. CDR3 amino acids: CAISESAGSPRLYSNQPQHF. CDR3 sequence (DNA): TGTGCCATCAGTGAGTCGGCGGGCAGTCCACGACTCTATAGCAATCAGCCCCAGCATTTT.

DNA of the CDR3: TGTGCCAGCAGTTACGATGGGGAGGGAGGATCACCCCTCCACTTT. Translation gives CASSYDGEGGSPLHF. The rearrangement joins TRBV6-5 to TRBJ1-6; the D is unclear. The CDR3 length is 15 residues. CDR1 MNHEY and CDR2 SVGAGI come from the germline V gene. V was cut by 2 bases and J by 10 bases, with 15 bases left in between.

CDR3 loop: CASSSRSRRTNYGYTF. For the CDR3, the DNA is TGTGCCAGCAGCTCAAGAAGCAGGCGAACTAACTATGGCTACACCTTC. The chain combines TRBV5-8 with TRBJ1-2; D unclear. Trimming stripped 3 bases from V and 0 bases from J, with 15 bases between. The CDR3 has 16 residues. Germline V gene data show CDR1 as SGHTS and CDR2 as YDEGEE.

The rearrangement joins TRBV2 to TRBJ1-5; 8 bases fit TRBD1. Trimming at V came to 6 bases and at J to 1 base, leaving 5 bases not matched to a gene. The germline V gene has CDR1 SNHLY and CDR2 FYNNEI. The CDR3 loop spans 15 amino acids. In nucleotides, the CDR3 is TGTGCCAGCAGATCGACAGGGGCGAGCAATCAGCCCCAGCATTTT. Translated: CASRSTGASNQPQHF.

This clonotype was found a few times. V usage is TRBV10-2 and J usage is TRBJ1-6, with D possibly being TRBD1 (5 bases). CDR1 WSHSY and CDR2 SAAADI come from the germline V gene. This CDR3 is built from 17 residues. V lost 5 bases and J lost 9, with 23 bases in between. CDR3: CASSLTIGHDVGSPLHF. DNA of the CDR3: TGCGCCAGCAGTCTTACGATAGGACACGACGTTGGTTCACCCCTCCACTTT.

The rearrangement joins TRBV15 to TRBJ1-2; 9 positions match TRBD1. In germline, CDR1 is LNHNV, CDR2 YYDKDF (reference sequence). V trimming: 3 bases; J trimming: 6 bases; junction bases outside the gene matches: 2. The CDR3 runs to 13 residues. In DNA form, the CDR3 reads TGTGCCACCAGCAGCAGACAGGGGGATGGCTACACCTTC. Translated, it gives CATSSRQGDGYTF.

The chain combines TRBV11-2 with TRBJ2-5, with D uncertain. There are 14 residues in the CDR3. The germline V gene encodes CDR1 SGHAT and CDR2 FQNNGV. Trimming removed 0 bases at V and 5 bases at J, with 10 bases between. CDR3 nucleotide sequence: TGTGCCAGCAGCTTAGATAGGTTTGGGGAGACCCAGTACTTC. Translating gives CASSLDRFGETQYF.

The chain couples TRBV28 to TRBJ1-2; no reliable D call. Germline CDR1 reads MDHEN; CDR2 reads SYDVKM. The length of the CDR3 is 11 residues. Trimming pared 6 bases from V and 4 bases from J, leaving 6 bases between. CDR3 nucleotides: TGTGCCAGCAGCCCTATCTATGGCTACACCTTC. This codes for CASSPIYGYTF.

The rearrangement uses TRBV20-1 and TRBJ2-1, with D perhaps TRBD1 or TRBD2 (5 bases each). Trimming left V 4 bases short and J 5 bases short, with 18 bases between. In germline, CDR1 is DFQATT, CDR2 SNEGSKA (reference sequence). This CDR3 contains 15 residues. As DNA, the CDR3 is TGCAGTGCTACCGACAGCGGAGCGAGAAACAATGAGCAGTTCTTC. It codes for CSATDSGARNNEQFF.